This T cell receptor (beta chain) was sequenced during a study of PD-L1 blockade in urothelial cancer. Looking at the study overall: Specimens of blood held a median count of about 150,000 T cells. Broader study findings: Better survival was predicted by below-median pretreatment blood TCR clonality.

Time point reported: pretreatment peripheral blood. Patients each gave 1 to 8 samples, pretreatment and on-treatment. Deletions cut 3 bases from V and 6 bases from J, with 9 bases between. This CDR3 has 13 amino acids. From germline, CDR1 is KGHSH and CDR2 LQKENI. About this clone: The antigen is not known.

The repertoire was sequenced with immunoSEQ multiplex PCR; TCRdb's copy has only in-frame clones and lacks some. This sample has more than 50,000 clones, with 80% to 85% found just once. The input for sequencing was PBMCs, taken around atezolizumab (anti-PD-L1) treatment. The chain recombines TRBV18 with TRBJ2-1, with D perhaps TRBD2 (6 bases). The source is a man in his sixties or seventies with urothelial cancer. The CDR3 sequence is CASSPTRSNEQFF. For the CDR3, the DNA is TGTGCCAGCTCACCGACTAGATCCAATGAGCAGTTCTTC.